The clone carrying this T cell receptor beta chain was recorded many times. TCRdb analysed the 5' RACE reads with MiXCR anew, one entry per CDR3 protein. Of about 12,000 distinct CDR3 sequences in the sample, approximately 15% were seen once. This sample is drawn from a study of spatial heterogeneity in lung cancer. Trimming removed 5 bases from V and 6 bases from J; junction bases left unmatched: 8. The CDR3 has 15 residues. Germline V gene sequence: CDR1 SGHAT, CDR2 FQNNGV. The time point: sample taken at primary tumor resection. Whole RNA, which was extracted from tumor, nontumor lung tissue or frozen PBMC, was sequenced without any cell sorting. Patients with untreated early-stage non-small cell lung cancer, numbering 72, were the donors.

The genes are TRBV11-2 and TRBJ2-1, with 9 bases identical to TRBD1. The source was PBMCs, collected at surgery. This TCR came from a female donor with early-stage non-small cell lung cancer. The CDR3 here is CASSREGQGRNEQFF. The CDR3 DNA sequence: TGTGCCAGCAGCAGAGAGGGACAGGGACGCAATGAGCAGTTCTTC.